This T cell receptor beta chain was identified in a study of post-analysis software for immune sequencing data. Study-wide context: As for disease course, relapsing-remitting, secondary progressive and progressive-relapsing multiple sclerosis were all included.

J was trimmed by 4 bases and V by 6 bases; bases with no gene match: 8. The germline gives CDR1 SQVTM, CDR2 ANQGSEA. CDR3 size: 13 residues. Prepared TCR beta cDNA libraries contained unique molecular identifiers. A population of about 0.95 to 10 million T cells gave rise to a few hundred thousand cDNA molecules. Each CDR3 protein is one row after TCRdb ran MiXCR on the PCR reads. The profile shows roughly 540,000 distinct CDR3 sequences, around 34% of them singletons. Regarding this clonotype: Its antigen is not identified.

Study results and caveats: Controls significantly exceeded multiple sclerosis patients in normalized Chao1 diversity. Higher frequency in patients than in controls was seen for about five TRBV segments, with TRBV5-6, TRBV5-1 and TRBV20-1 among them.

The receptor's source is a girl aged 2-17 years with multiple sclerosis. The rearrangement links TRBV29-1 to TRBJ1-2, with 7 bases fitting TRBD1. The sequencing sample was made of blood. The CDR3: CSVPDRLGYGYTF. The DNA of the CDR3 is TGCAGCGTCCCGGACAGGTTGGGCTATGGCTACACCTTC.